This T cell receptor (beta chain) stems from a study of cytomegalovirus exposure and HLA in healthy donors. PCR involved 60 Vbeta and 13 Jbeta primers. Profiled with immunoSEQ multiplex PCR; TCRdb holds only in-frame clones, not every one. Of approximately 150,000 clones listed, less than 80% are singletons. Turning to this clone: The antigen is not known.

Study-level points and caveats: In a later analysis, most CMV-associated TCR beta chains appeared HLA-restricted. Rarity characterized most TCR sequences, yet some public TCRs appeared in many donors.

V lost 4 bases and J 0 bases, leaving 8 bases between the germline ends. The length of the CDR3 is 14 residues. Germline CDR1 is ENHRY and CDR2 is SYGVKD. The specimen was PBMCs. The source of this sequence is a man in his forties in good health and CMV-seronegative. This rearrangement joins TRBV10-3 to TRBJ2-3; D unresolved. The CDR3 nucleotides read TGTGCCATCAGTGGAGGCGGTAGCACAGATACGCAGTATTTT. This encodes CAISGGGSTDTQYF.